The clone carrying this T cell receptor (beta chain) was recorded only once. The antigen is undetermined. This sample stems from a study of T cell responses to AZD1222 COVID-19 vaccine. General study findings and limits: Only after the peak T cell response were repertoires sampled. Vaccine-associated CD4 TCRs spanned spike, dominant at 160-218 and 743-854.

Sequencing was performed with immunoSEQ multiplex PCR; in TCRdb, only in-frame clones are kept and a portion is missing. Altogether 95,000 to 150,000 clones are present, approximately 90% being singletons, with the ten largest covering under 9%. The germline V gene encodes CDR1 SGHAT and CDR2 FQDESV (reference sequence). CDR3 length equals 17 residues. With 0 bases clipped from V and 2 bases from J, the junction kept 6 bases outside the gene matches. Sequencing was performed on peripheral blood, taken on day 0 of AZD1222 vaccination. This receptor was identified in an adult in good health. V is TRBV11-1 and J is TRBJ2-2; 7 bases fit TRBD1. CDR3 amino acids: CASSLAVGTENTGELFF. CDR3 nucleotide sequence: TGTGCCAGCAGCTTAGCGGTCGGGACAGAAAACACCGGGGAGCTGTTTTTT.